One and the same sample provided the 14 T cell receptor beta chains below, sequenced in a study of spatial heterogeneity in lung cancer. TCRdb redid the calling of the 5' RACE reads with MiXCR, one entry per CDR3 protein. The table lists around 92,000 distinct CDR3 sequences, approximately 12% of them singletons, with about 40% in the top ten. Time point defined: sample taken at primary tumor resection. Whole RNA from tumor, nontumor lung or frozen PBMC was sequenced unsorted. The specimen comprised PBMCs, sampled at surgery. The receptor source for this set is a male donor with early-stage non-small cell lung cancer.

This clonotype was observed a few times. The chain links TRBV7-6 to TRBJ1-4; D call uncertain. Germline CDR1 SGHVS, CDR2 FNYEAQ. The CDR3 is made up of 15 amino acids. V shed 5 bases and J shed 0 bases, with 10 bases lying between them. CDR3 DNA sequence: TGTGCCAGCAGCCCCCGAACCTCAACTAATGAAAAACTGTTTTTT. Protein sequence: CASSPRTSTNEKLFF.

This clonotype has more than one count but fewer than ten. The chain carries TRBV5-4 and TRBJ1-4, with 10 bases lining up with TRBD1. Germline V CDR1 and CDR2: SGHNT, YYREEE (reference sequence). The CDR3 covers 15 residues. The V segment lost 5 bases and the J segment 5 bases; nucleotides outside the gene matches: 6. CDR3 sequence reads: CASRGPGQGNEKLFF. CDR3 DNA sequence: TGTGCCAGCAGGGGACCGGGACAGGGGAATGAAAAACTGTTTTTT.

A few counts support this clonotype. The chain uses TRBV7-3 and TRBJ2-3, with 12 bases fitting TRBD1. CDR1 SGHTA and CDR2 FQGTGA come from the germline V gene. This CDR3 is built from 16 residues. Unmatched junction bases numbered 9, after V lost 5 bases and J lost 6 bases. The CDR3 sequence: CASSEGTGGITDTQYF. The DNA of the CDR3 is TGTGCCAGCAGCGAAGGGACAGGGGGCATCACGGATACGCAGTATTTT.

This clonotype was observed a handful of times. This chain joins TRBV5-1 and TRBJ1-6, with a tentative D call TRBD1 (6 bases). The germline V gene has CDR1 SGHRS and CDR2 YFSETQ. V shed 3 bases and J shed 9 bases, with 22 bases lying between them. The CDR3 runs 17 residues. In DNA form, the CDR3 reads TGCGCCAGCAGCTCCACGGAGACAGGCGGGCCGGCTTCACCCCTCCACTTT. Protein sequence: CASSSTETGGPASPLHF.

The rearrangement uses TRBV20-1 and TRBJ2-4; D gene unclear. V gave up 5 bases and J gave up 6 bases, with 17 bases separating them. This CDR3 spans 14 amino acids. CDR1 DFQATT and CDR2 SNEGSKA come from the germline V gene (reference sequence). DNA for the CDR3: TGCAGTGCTGAAAAACAGCCGGGCAGAAACATTCAGTACTTC. It translates to CSAEKQPGRNIQYF.

J is TRBJ1-1 and V is TRBV7-8; D is possibly TRBD1 (5 bases). The V end lost 1 base, the J end lost 1 base, and 13 bases lay between the germline ends. The CDR3 runs to 16 residues. Germline-derived CDR1 and CDR2 are SGHVS and FQNEAQ. CDR3 bases: TGTGCCAGCAGCTTAGTATTGGGGGAGAAGAACACTGAAGCTTTCTTT. It specifies CASSLVLGEKNTEAFF.

This clonotype was seen more than once but under ten times. The chain links TRBV7-9 to TRBJ2-7; 9 nucleotides line up with TRBD1. The trim removed 4 bases at V and 4 bases at J, leaving 2 bases unmatched. The germline CDR1 and CDR2 sequences are SEHNR and FQNEAQ (reference sequence). This CDR3 contains 13 residues. CDR3 DNA: TGTGCCAGCAGCTCGGGGACAGGGTACGAGCAGTACTTC. The encoded protein is CASSSGTGYEQYF.

The V gene is TRBV25-1, the J gene TRBJ1-1; a possible D gene is TRBD1 (5 bases). The germline V and J ends were trimmed by 2 bases and 1 base, with 11 bases remaining between them. The CDR3 consists of 15 residues. The germline gives CDR1 MGHDK, CDR2 SYGVNS. CDR3 region: CASSEDRQGNTEAFF. DNA for the CDR3: TGTGCCAGCAGTGAAGATCGCCAGGGGAACACTGAAGCTTTCTTT.

This clonotype was counted only a few times. The V and J genes are TRBV7-2 and TRBJ2-1, with TRBD1 matching over 7 bases. CDR1 is SGHTA and CDR2 is FQGNSA in the germline V gene. V lost 4 bases and J lost 0; bases outside the gene matches: 9. The CDR3 sequence is 17 residues long. The CDR3 sequence: CASSSGQPRSSYNEQFF. Written as DNA, the CDR3 is TGTGCCAGCAGCTCGGGACAGCCTCGAAGCTCCTACAATGAGCAGTTCTTC. The full variable domain, completed using reference TRBV7-2 and TRBJ2-1, is GAGVSQSPSNKVTEKGKDVELRCDPISGHTALYWYRQSLGQGLEFLIYFQGNSAPDKSGLPSDRFSAERTGGSVSTLTIQRTQQEDSAVYLCASSSGQPRSSYNEQFFGPGTRLTVL.

V usage is TRBV5-4 and J usage is TRBJ2-3, with D perhaps matching TRBD2 (5 bases). The CDR3 consists of 16 residues. Germline-derived CDR1 and CDR2 are SGHNT and YYREEE (reference sequence). With 2 bases removed from V and 0 bases from J, the gap between germline ends came to 13 bases. CDR3 loop: CASSFKRSTSTDTQYF. For the CDR3, the DNA is TGTGCCAGCAGCTTCAAGCGGAGCACTAGCACAGATACGCAGTATTTT.

This clonotype has at least ten counts. The V and J genes are TRBV2 and TRBJ2-5; TRBD1 matches 7 bases. The V gene's germline CDR1 is SNHLY and CDR2 FYNNEI. The trim removed 6 bases at V and 1 base at J, leaving 5 bases unmatched. This CDR3 is 14 amino acids long. In DNA, the CDR3 is TGTGCCAGCAGCAGACAGGGTCGCCAAGAGACCCAGTACTTC. Protein: CASSRQGRQETQYF.

This clonotype was detected only a few times. As DNA, the CDR3 is TGTGCCACCAGCAGCAGGGTGAACACTGAAGCTTTCTTT. This codes for CATSSRVNTEAFF. The V and J genes are TRBV15 and TRBJ1-1, with D possibly TRBD1 on 5 matching bases. CDR3 length equals 13 residues. Germline-derived CDR1 and CDR2 are LNHNV and YYDKDF (reference sequence). The V end was cut by 3 bases, the J end by 0 bases, with 5 bases between.

This chain uses TRBV29-1 with TRBJ2-1; 9 nucleotides match TRBD2. V lost 1 base to trimming and J lost 1 base; unmatched junction nucleotides: 2. The germline V gene has CDR1 SQVTM and CDR2 ANQGSEA. This CDR3 spans 15 amino acids. The CDR3 nucleotides read TGCAGCGTTGAAGGGCTAGCGGGGTCCTACAATGAGCAGTTCTTC. Its protein is CSVEGLAGSYNEQFF.

This clonotype is large (0.1 to 1%) within its sample. The rearrangement links TRBV6-5 to TRBJ1-6; a possible D gene is TRBD1 (5 bases). The V gene lost 0 bases and the J gene lost 8 bases, with 5 bases spanning the gap. Germline CDR1 reads MNHEY; CDR2 reads SVGAGI. This CDR3 comprises 13 residues. CDR3 sequence: CASSYSGDSPLHF. The DNA of the CDR3 is TGTGCCAGCAGTTACTCGGGGGATTCACCCCTCCACTTT.